There are many counts of the clone carrying this T cell receptor (beta chain). This entry belongs to a study of early T cells in non-severe SARS-CoV-2 infection. Using its own MiXCR run on the 5' RACE reads, TCRdb lists one record per CDR3 protein. The sample has 65,000 to 80,000 distinct CDR3 sequences, under 15% seen once. V gave up 4 bases and J gave up 2 bases; unmatched junction bases: 2. Germline CDR1 and CDR2: MGHRA and YSYEKL. This CDR3 has 14 residues. Sequenced material: whole blood. The chain combines TRBV4-1 with TRBJ1-2; 9 positions match TRBD1. The receptor was derived from an adult who was a healthcare worker with PCR-confirmed SARS-CoV-2 infection or an uninfected control (not recorded which). The chain's CDR3 is CASSPTGGNYGYTF. In DNA, the CDR3 is TGCGCCAGCAGCCCGACAGGGGGGAACTATGGCTACACCTTC.